Listed below are T cell receptor beta chains from one sample, sequenced in a study of OX40 agonist ivuxolimab in advanced cancers. Clones were read by immunoSEQ multiplex PCR, and TCRdb kept only the in-frame ones, dropping some. The data hold under 65,000 clones, with roughly nine tenths observed a single time. The source was CD4+ or CD8+ T cells sorted from blood, collected in a trial of the OX40 agonist ivuxolimab. These receptors all come from an adult with an advanced solid tumor such as melanoma, head and neck, liver or kidney cancer. CDR3s include the opening cysteine and the closing phenylalanine or tryptophan. The D gene is left open where the match is weak.

J gene: TRBJ2-7; D gene: NA; V gene: TRBV18; CDR3 DNA: TGTGCCAGCTCACCACCGGCGGGTTACGAGCAGTACTTC; CDR3 protein: CASSPPAGYEQYF
J gene: TRBJ1-4; D gene: NA; V gene: TRBV7-9; CDR3 DNA: TGTGCCAGCAGCTTCTGGGAGGGAGGTGAAAAACTGTTTTTT; CDR3 protein: CASSFWEGGEKLFF
J gene: TRBJ2-1; D gene: TRBD1; V gene: TRBV5-1; CDR3 DNA: TGCGCCAGCAGCGGGCGGGGACAGGGGGGAAATGAGCAGTTCTTC; CDR3 protein: CASSGRGQGGNEQFF
J gene: TRBJ2-5; D gene: NA; V gene: TRBV7-3; CDR3 DNA: TGTGCCAGCAGCTTGGCCCCCGGGCTCAAGGGGACCCAGTACTTC; CDR3 protein: CASSLAPGLKGTQYF
J gene: TRBJ2-7; D gene: TRBD2; V gene: TRBV7-8; CDR3 DNA: TGTGCCAGCAGCTTGGCCGGGGGGGCCCGGGAGCAGTACTTC; CDR3 protein: CASSLAGGAREQYF
J gene: TRBJ2-7; D gene: TRBD1; V gene: TRBV27; CDR3 DNA: TGTGCCAGCAACGGACAGGGAAGCTACGAGCAGTACTTC; CDR3 protein: CASNGQGSYEQYF
J gene: TRBJ1-4; D gene: NA; V gene: TRBV20-1; CDR3 DNA: TGCAGTGTCGCACGTAATGAAAAACTGTTTTTT; CDR3 protein: CSVARNEKLFF
J gene: TRBJ2-7; D gene: NA; V gene: TRBV6-6; CDR3 DNA: TGTGCCAGCAGTTACGGGCGGGGCCCCGCGGTCCACGAGCAGTACTTC; CDR3 protein: CASSYGRGPAVHEQYF
J gene: TRBJ1-5; D gene: NA; V gene: TRBV4-2; CDR3 DNA: TGTGCCAGCAGCCAAGAATCCAATCAGCCCCAGCATTTT; CDR3 protein: CASSQESNQPQHF
J gene: TRBJ2-5; D gene: NA; V gene: TRBV12-5; CDR3 DNA: TGTGCTAGTGGAACCCAAGAGACCCAGTACTTC; CDR3 protein: CASGTQETQYF